Below, 19 T cell receptor beta chains from the same sample are listed, as sequenced in a study of CD8+ T cells in alopecia areata. As for treatment: oral pan-JAK inhibitor, 5-10 mg twice daily. As the sequencing template, cDNA was produced by extracting RNA and reverse transcribing it. The data were produced by immunoSEQ multiplex PCR, yet TCRdb's version contains in-frame clones alone and is incomplete. The top ten hold roughly 25% of the sample, which has 130,000 to 150,000 clones, roughly four fifths seen once. The starting material was CD8+ T cells sorted from blood, obtained at week 4, from a patient treated with tofacitinib. All receptors derive from a human donor with alopecia areata.

This chain joins TRBV29-1 and TRBJ2-3; D is unresolved. Germline V lookup: CDR1 SQVTM, CDR2 ANQGSEA. The CDR3 sequence is 9 residues long. Between the trimmed V and J ends, which lost 5 bases and 6 bases, there was a span of 3 bases. The CDR3 sequence: CSVSDTQYF. DNA for the CDR3: TGCAGCGTTTCGGATACGCAGTATTTT.

This clone has just a few counts. This chain uses TRBV7-2 with TRBJ1-2; weak D call: TRBD1 (5 bases). Germline values: CDR1 SGHTA, CDR2 FQGNSA. With 0 bases removed from V and 8 bases from J, the gap between germline ends came to 10 bases. The CDR3 covers 13 residues. The CDR3 loop is CASSLAQGWGYTF. The CDR3 nucleotides are TGTGCCAGCAGCTTAGCGCAGGGTTGGGGCTACACCTTC.

This clone was seen a few times. The chain links TRBV7-2 to TRBJ2-3; 12 positions match TRBD2. Germline CDR1 SGHTA, CDR2 FQGNSA. There are 17 residues in the CDR3. The V segment lost 5 bases and the J segment 3 bases; nucleotides outside the gene matches: 9. The CDR3 DNA reads TGTGCCAGCAGCCCCGTATCTAGCGGGGGGGATACAGATACGCAGTATTTT. Residues: CASSPVSSGGDTDTQYF.

V and J are TRBV7-9 and TRBJ2-5; no clear D gene. Trimming left V 5 bases short and J 5 bases short, with 9 bases between. Germline V gene sequence: CDR1 SEHNR, CDR2 FQNEAQ (reference sequence). The CDR3 length is 12 residues. CDR3 nucleotides: TGTGCCAGCAGCCCACCCCGGGAGACCCAGTACTTC. Protein product: CASSPPRETQYF. Based on the CDR3 plus reference TRBV7-9 and TRBJ2-5, the full variable domain is DTGVSQNPRHKITKRGQNVTFRCDPISEHNRLYWYRQTLGQGPEFLTYFQNEAQLEKSRLLSDRFSAERPKGSFSTLEIQRTEQGDSAMYLCASSPPRETQYFGPGTRLLVL.

The CDR3: CASSQEGSLGWNTEAFF. The CDR3 bases are TGCGCCAGCAGCCAAGAAGGTTCACTCGGTTGGAACACTGAAGCTTTCTTT. The chain recombines TRBV4-1 with TRBJ1-1, with D hard to call. The V gene's germline CDR1 is MGHRA and CDR2 YSYEKL. This CDR3 has 17 amino acids. V lost 0 bases, J lost 1 base, and 15 bases lay in between.

J is TRBJ2-2 and V is TRBV5-1; 9 bases fit TRBD1. V was pared by 4 bases and J by 5 bases, with 6 bases of the junction left unmatched. The CDR3 is 15 amino acids. Germline V CDR1 and CDR2: SGHRS, YFSETQ. CDR3 coding DNA: TGCGCCAGCAGCAAGGGACAGGGACTAACCGGGGAGCTGTTTTTT. This translates into CASSKGQGLTGELFF.

The chain joins TRBV28 to TRBJ2-5; D is perhaps TRBD2 (5 bases). Germline V gene sequence: CDR1 MDHEN, CDR2 SYDVKM. The CDR3 consists of 14 residues. The V and J ends lost 3 bases and 4 bases respectively, with 12 bases between them. The CDR3 sequence: CASSLQRVGETQYF. The CDR3 nucleotides are TGTGCCAGCAGTTTGCAGAGGGTAGGAGAGACCCAGTACTTC.

With respect to this clone: Other DNA sequences of this sample code for an identical CDR3. V gene TRBV5-6 combines with J gene TRBJ2-1, with TRBD1 identical over 7 bases. The trim removed 0 bases at V and 6 bases at J, leaving 0 bases unmatched. CDR1 is SGHDT, CDR2 YYEEEE, per germline. The CDR3 length is 13 residues. CDR3 sequence: CASSLGQGNEQFF. The CDR3 nucleotides are TGTGCCAGCAGCTTGGGACAGGGCAATGAGCAGTTCTTC. The variable domain in full, completed from reference TRBV5-6 and TRBJ2-1, reads DAGVTQSPTHLIKTRGQQVTLRCSPKSGHDTVSWYQQALGQGPQFIFQYYEEEERQRGNFPDRFSGHQFPNYSSELNVNALLLGDSALYLCASSLGQGNEQFFGPGTRLTVL.

This chain uses TRBV7-9 with TRBJ2-7; 7 nucleotides match TRBD1. The ends lost 5 bases at V and 5 bases at J; junction bases unmatched: 9. The CDR3 is 14 amino acids. Germline CDR1 and CDR2: SEHNR and FQNEAQ (reference sequence). The CDR3 DNA sequence: TGTGCCAGCAGCGCCTGGACAGGTTCGGACGAGCAGTACTTC. It encodes CASSAWTGSDEQYF.

The chain recombines TRBV18 with TRBJ2-1, with TRBD2 identical over 7 bases. The germline gives CDR1 KGHSH, CDR2 LQKENI. The ends lost 3 bases at V and 3 bases at J; junction bases unmatched: 11. This CDR3 contains 17 residues. The CDR3 DNA follows: TGTGCCAGCTCACCCCCTCTCGGCCGGGGGGTCTACAATGAGCAGTTCTTC. It yields the protein CASSPPLGRGVYNEQFF.

V is TRBV5-1 and J is TRBJ2-3, with D possibly matching TRBD2 (6 bases). Trimming removed 4 bases from V and 6 bases from J, with 24 bases in between. Germline V gene sequence: CDR1 SGHRS, CDR2 YFSETQ. This CDR3 spans 17 amino acids. CDR3 amino acids: CASSTALRGPQEDTQYF. The CDR3, as DNA: TGCGCCAGCAGCACCGCCTTGCGGGGCCCTCAAGAGGATACGCAGTATTTT. Full variable domain (outside the CDR3, taken from reference TRBV5-1 and TRBJ2-3): KAGVTQTPRYLIKTRGQQVTLSCSPISGHRSVSWYQQTPGQGLQFLFEYFSETQRNKGNFPGRFSGRQFSNSRSEMNVSTLELGDSALYLCASSTALRGPQEDTQYFGPGTRLTVL.

V is TRBV29-1 and J is TRBJ2-1; perhaps TRBD1 as D (5 bases). The V gene lost 0 bases and the J gene lost 9 bases, with 9 bases spanning the gap. The CDR3 is 12 residues long. Per the germline V gene, CDR1 is SQVTM and CDR2 is ANQGSEA. The CDR3 is CSVEDQGGEQFF. The CDR3 nucleotides are TGCAGCGTTGAAGATCAGGGTGGTGAGCAGTTCTTC.

This rearrangement joins TRBV27 to TRBJ2-7; TRBD1 agrees at 7 bases. Germline V gene sequence: CDR1 MNHEY, CDR2 SMNVEV (reference sequence). This CDR3 comprises 15 residues. V lost 6 bases and J lost 3; bases outside the gene matches: 11. The CDR3 loop reads CASRSHGQEIYEQYF. The CDR3 coding sequence is TGTGCCAGCAGGAGCCACGGACAGGAGATCTACGAGCAGTACTTC.

This chain joins TRBV7-9 and TRBJ2-4; tentatively, D is TRBD2 (6 bases). The CDR3 contains 13 residues. CDR1 SEHNR and CDR2 FQNEAQ come from the germline V gene (reference sequence). The V end lost 3 bases, the J end lost 6 bases, and 9 bases lay between the germline ends. The CDR3 sequence is CASSLFGGNIQYF. CDR3 nucleotides: TGTGCCAGCAGCTTGTTCGGGGGAAACATTCAGTACTTC.

This chain connects TRBV7-2 to TRBJ2-7; D might be TRBD1 (6 bases). V was shortened by 1 base and J by 3 bases, with 10 bases between the two germline ends. Looked up from germline, CDR1 is SGHTA and CDR2 is FQGNSA. This CDR3 contains 14 residues. The CDR3 loop reads CASSLEGDYYEQYF. The CDR3 DNA reads TGTGCCAGCAGCTTAGAGGGGGATTACTACGAGCAGTACTTC.

This clone was recorded once. The chain links TRBV4-1 to TRBJ1-2; TRBD1 aligns across 8 bases. CDR1 is MGHRA and CDR2 is YSYEKL in the germline V gene. V was pared by 4 bases and J by 2 bases, with 6 bases of the junction left unmatched. The CDR3 spans 15 residues. The CDR3 coding sequence is TGCGCCAGCAGCCGCACGGACAGGGCGAACTATGGCTACACCTTC. Protein sequence: CASSRTDRANYGYTF.

The V call is TRBV7-2, the J call TRBJ2-1; D not resolved. The CDR3 sequence is 14 residues long. Trimming cost V 2 bases and J 1 base, with 6 bases left between them. Germline CDR1 and CDR2: SGHTA and FQGNSA. The CDR3 coding sequence is TGTGCCAGCAGCTTAATGGAATCCTACAATGAGCAGTTCTTC. Residues: CASSLMESYNEQFF.

The CDR3 bases are TGTGCCTGGAGGGACATCCAGAACACTGAAGCTTTCTTT. It codes for CAWRDIQNTEAFF. V and J are TRBV30 and TRBJ1-1; D may be TRBD1 (5 bases). V dropped 3 bases and J dropped 1 base, with 9 bases sitting between them. The CDR3 is 13 residues long. CDR1 GTSNPN and CDR2 SVGIG come from the germline V gene (reference sequence).

This rearrangement joins TRBV9 to TRBJ2-3, with D uncertain. Trimming took 0 bases from V and 4 from J, leaving 9 bases between them. The CDR3 loop spans 14 amino acids. Germline CDR1 is SGDLS and CDR2 is YYNGEE. The DNA for the CDR3 is TGTGCCAGCAGCGTAGAAACGTTGGCAGATACGCAGTATTTT. It translates to CASSVETLADTQYF.